This T cell receptor beta chain was captured in a study of blood T cell repertoires in COVID-19. At the level of the study: COVID-19 samples collected from the United States, Italy and Spain covered acute and convalescent phases. The cDNA or gDNA used as material had been derived from T cells, B-cell-depleted T cells, or PBMCs.

Under the authors' procedure: Reference gene primer amplification in the assay estimated nucleated cell counts. This table comes from immunoSEQ multiplex PCR, and its TCRdb copy is limited to in-frame clones, with some not included. That table is the source of V, J and clone size, and D and trimming were worked out from the DNA. The profile shows around 160,000 clones, around 86% of them singletons. CDR1 and CDR2 (germline): LGHDT, YNNKEL (reference sequence). Trimming took off 4 bases at V and 8 bases at J, with 9 bases between the two ends. The CDR3 has 12 amino acids. This chain connects TRBV3-1 (or the pseudogene TRBV3-2) to TRBJ1-3; no clear D. The TCR was taken from a man aged 60 to 69 with acute or convalescent COVID-19. The sequencing input was peripheral blood. The CDR3 DNA reads TGTGCCAGCAGCCCCAACAGATACACCATATATTTT. This sequence encodes CASSPNRYTIYF.